These T cell receptor beta chains were read from a single sample in a study of a mutant IDH1 vaccine in newly diagnosed glioma. Their specific antigens are unknown. Clones were sequenced by immunoSEQ multiplex PCR, and TCRdb holds only the in-frame ones, with some missing. The repertoire holds about 94,000 clones, with under 90% as singletons. This specimen consisted of PBMCs, obtained from a glioma patient whose treatment included an IDH1 peptide vaccine. The receptor set was obtained from a woman between 45 and 65 years old with glioma. CDR3s include the opening cysteine and the closing phenylalanine or tryptophan. D genes are given only for firm matches. Some rows mark clone size as missing; the rest say once, few, many or name a class of expanded clone.

clone size: medium-sized
V gene: TRBV28
J gene: TRBJ1-4
CDR3 length: 15
D gene: NA
CDR3 protein: CASSPPRQGSEKLFF
CDR3 DNA: TGTGCCAGCAGTCCTCCCCGCCAGGGAAGCGAAAAACTGTTTTTT

clone size: NA
V gene: TRBV6-5
J gene: TRBJ2-3
CDR3 length: 16
D gene: NA
CDR3 protein: CASSYGSRGRTDTQYF
CDR3 DNA: TGTGCCAGCAGTTACGGGAGTAGAGGGAGGACAGATACGCAGTATTTT

clone size: NA
V gene: TRBV5-4
J gene: TRBJ2-2
CDR3 length: 15
D gene: TRBD2
CDR3 protein: CASRTSGRRDGELFF
CDR3 DNA: TGTGCCAGCAGAACTAGCGGGAGGAGGGACGGGGAGCTGTTTTTT

clone size: NA
V gene: TRBV27
J gene: TRBJ1-5
CDR3 length: 13
D gene: NA
CDR3 protein: CASSLWGIGAQHF
CDR3 DNA: TGTGCCAGCAGTTTGTGGGGCATTGGAGCCCAGCATTTT

clone size: NA
V gene: TRBV25-1
J gene: TRBJ2-1
CDR3 length: 10
D gene: NA
CDR3 protein: CASSSAEQFF
CDR3 DNA: TGTGCCAGCAGTTCAGCTGAGCAGTTCTTC

clone size: once
V gene: TRBV5-4
J gene: TRBJ2-4
CDR3 length: 16
D gene: NA
CDR3 protein: CASSLNRRDPKNIQYF
CDR3 DNA: TGTGCCAGCAGCTTAAACAGGCGGGACCCCAAAAACATTCAGTACTTC

clone size: NA
V gene: TRBV6-4
J gene: TRBJ2-5
CDR3 length: 16
D gene: TRBD1
CDR3 protein: CASSDSDRGRKETQYF
CDR3 DNA: TGTGCCAGCAGTGACTCGGACAGGGGAAGAAAAGAGACCCAGTACTTC

clone size: NA
V gene: TRBV30
J gene: TRBJ2-2
CDR3 length: 11
D gene: NA
CDR3 protein: CAWNRAGELFF
CDR3 DNA: TGTGCCTGGAATCGTGCCGGGGAGCTGTTTTTT

clone size: once
V gene: TRBV6-1
J gene: TRBJ1-5
CDR3 length: 15
D gene: NA
CDR3 protein: CASSEWGGWAQPQHF
CDR3 DNA: TGTGCCAGCAGTGAATGGGGCGGTTGGGCCCAGCCCCAGCATTTT

clone size: NA
V gene: TRBV2
J gene: TRBJ2-7
CDR3 length: 15
D gene: TRBD2
CDR3 protein: CASLPSSGRSGEQYF
CDR3 DNA: TGTGCCAGCCTCCCCTCTAGCGGGAGGTCGGGGGAGCAGTACTTC

clone size: NA
V gene: TRBV5-4
J gene: TRBJ1-1
CDR3 length: 14
D gene: NA
CDR3 protein: CASSLVHMNTEAFF
CDR3 DNA: TGTGCCAGCAGCTTGGTACACATGAACACTGAAGCTTTCTTT

clone size: NA
V gene: TRBV10-1
J gene: TRBJ1-5
CDR3 length: 13
D gene: NA
CDR3 protein: CASSESGRQPQHF
CDR3 DNA: TGCGCCAGCAGTGAATCAGGGCGCCAGCCCCAGCATTTT

clone size: NA
V gene: TRBV2
J gene: TRBJ2-1
CDR3 length: 11
D gene: NA
CDR3 protein: CAILKGNEQFF
CDR3 DNA: TGTGCCATCCTCAAGGGGAATGAGCAGTTCTTC